The TCR beta chain under discussion was sequenced for a study of blood T cell repertoires in COVID-19. Germline CDR1 SGDLS, CDR2 YYNGEE. The CDR3 loop spans 15 amino acids. Deletions cut 0 bases from V and 3 bases from J, with 12 bases between. This clone was observed a single time. The method was immunoSEQ multiplex PCR; TCRdb's version includes in-frame clones alone and lacks a portion of them. The sample consists of under 150,000 clones, approximately 90% of them appearing once. Which cohort a participant joined came from the clinical history participants gave. The genes are TRBV9 and TRBJ1-1; D possibly corresponds to TRBD1 (6 bases). Sequencing was carried out using PBMCs or T cells enriched from blood (not recorded which). The clonotype was recovered from a woman aged 25 to 39 with acute COVID-19. The CDR3 DNA sequence: TGTGCCAGCAGCGTAGGGGGGCAATGGGACACTGAAGCTTTCTTT. Protein: CASSVGGQWDTEAFF.